The rows below give T cell receptor beta chains drawn from one sample of a study of low-dose radiotherapy and immunotherapy resistance in tumors. TCRdb independently ran MiXCR on the reads; one entry per CDR3 protein. This sample has tens of thousands of distinct CDR3 sequences, with roughly a sixth found just once. The sequencing here drew on PBMCs, taken before treatment. The receptors were sampled from a male donor with prostate cancer. CDR3s leave out the opening cysteine and the closing phenylalanine or tryptophan. The order of the fields is V gene, CDR3 protein.

TRBV20-1	SAKGGQLAAPQETQY
TRBV7-2	ASSRGDGYTGELF
TRBV10-3	AISREGATEAF
TRBV5-1	ASSSEVGTDTQY
TRBV7-9	ASSRSENQPQH
TRBV20-1	SASPSLTTDTQY
TRBV19	ASSLPSGQVSGNTIY
TRBV29-1	SVEDLASGGAYNEQF
TRBV13	ASSSTWGRSSYEQY
TRBV20-1	SALPMTGSGNQPQH
TRBV6-2/TRBV6-3	ASSALRTKETQY
TRBV7-8	ASSLEGPLSGTDTQY
TRBV12-5	ASGLVLAGAGEHQPQH
TRBV27	ASRGSGASSYEQY
TRBV7-2	ASSLAGPGASDTQY
TRBV5-1	ASSEQPPDTQY
TRBV7-2	ASSPIAGPNSYGYT
TRBV12-3/TRBV12-4	ATHWTSGGASTGELF
TRBV6-4	ASSGGVSTGELF
TRBV7-9	ASSSGGQENIQY
TRBV12-3/TRBV12-4	ASRPGYQETQY
TRBV6-6	ASSLDMLDTQY
TRBV3-1	ASSQDASAPLH
TRBV4-2	ASSQESASSYNEQF
TRBV18	ASSPSRGRNNEQF
TRBV28	ASTRDRGSRETQY
TRBV6-6	ASSLPDRTYEQY
TRBV29-1	SAQYGIRGFEQF
TRBV6-6	ASSEPLGGESYNEQF
TRBV5-1	ASSFQGAYEQY
TRBV3-1	ASSRSISFDQPQH
TRBV30	ACGTGGGYGYT
TRBV3-1	ASSPLGGQGPSNYGYT
TRBV4-1	ASSLGRGQMNEQF
TRBV19	ASSKRDRPNYGYT
TRBV6-4	ASSDSSGADTQY
TRBV5-6	ASSLGQGGREKPF
TRBV11-3	ASSSVVDTGELF
TRBV6-6	ASSYLPNVLDQDGYYGYT
TRBV3-1	ASSQGVFRSYGYT
TRBV20-1	SARLGTDTQY
TRBV29-1	SVEEQGRGYEQY
TRBV23-1	ASSLVHEQF
TRBV7-9	ASSFEELF
TRBV7-9	ASSLGPGTVSYEQY
TRBV13	ASSYTGTGETQY
TRBV12-3/TRBV12-4	ASSPQRSYNSPLH
TRBV6-2/TRBV6-3	ASSQNGGSYEQY
TRBV10-2	ASRSTSSGNTIY
TRBV12-3/TRBV12-4	ASKSTGDSTDTQY
TRBV3-1	ASSQVNRRDRAYEQY
TRBV15	ATSREVGRLAQY
TRBV5-1	ASFRDRGAWQEQY
TRBV29-1	SVGQGANQPQH
TRBV7-2	ASSFSTSGTGSTDTQY